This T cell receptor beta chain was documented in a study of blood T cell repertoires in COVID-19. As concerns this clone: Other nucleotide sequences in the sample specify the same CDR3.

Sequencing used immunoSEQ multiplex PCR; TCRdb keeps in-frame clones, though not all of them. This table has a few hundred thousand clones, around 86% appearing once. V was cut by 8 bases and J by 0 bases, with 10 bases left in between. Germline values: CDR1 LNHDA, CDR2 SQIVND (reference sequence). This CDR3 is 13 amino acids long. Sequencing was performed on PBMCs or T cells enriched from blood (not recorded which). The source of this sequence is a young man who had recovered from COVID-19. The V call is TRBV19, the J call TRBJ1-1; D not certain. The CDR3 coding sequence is TGTGCCAGTTCCAACTCCTTGAACACTGAAGCTTTCTTT. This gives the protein CASSNSLNTEAFF.